This record concerns one T cell receptor (beta chain) sequence. Its antigen is not yet known. Per-nucleotide qualities are absent, and no much larger clonotype sits a single base away. This entry belongs to a study of regulatory T cells in long-lasting Graves disease (dated by TCRdb to about 2021). Context from the whole study: Persistent Graves' disease meant more than 5 years of antithyroid drug treatment with TSH receptor autoantibodies that stayed positive. Peripheral blood TCR sequencing and RNA sequencing compared persistent Graves' disease patients with newly diagnosed Graves' disease patients. The study took place in China and was registered as a clinical trial. A total of roughly 35 samples were covered by TCR sequencing, comprising roughly 13 persistent and approximately 20 newly diagnosed Graves' disease patients. Antithyroid drugs had been taken for 8.5 to 12 years on average by persistent Graves' disease patients in the clinical cohort. Study-wide conclusions, independent of this receptor: Compared with newly diagnosed patients, persistent Graves' disease patients had lower TCR Shannon entropy and fewer highly expanded clones, which suggests clonal expansion. Persistent patients shared more public clonotypes among themselves (around 3,000) than newly diagnosed patients did (roughly 920). Sequencing and analysis were restricted to the TCR beta chain. Peripheral blood alone was examined, since thyroid tissue, which constituted the primary lesion, could not be accessed. The authors noted that the small sample size was a limitation that may lower accuracy. Persistent disease showed preferential use of TRBV28, TRBJ1-2 and TRBJ2-5, whereas newly diagnosed disease favored TRBV20-1 and TRBJ2-1.

Libraries were built with multiplex PCR. TCRdb names Illumina HiSeq 4000 as the instrument used. iRepertoire HTBI primers and Arm-PCR amplification of CDR3 regions were used to construct TCR beta libraries. PCR products were gel purified before sequencing. For the original study's pipeline: Gene usage analysis of CDR3 amino acid clonotypes relied on the roughly 60 TRBV and around 14 TRBJ segments identified across samples. COPE and FqMerger were used to merge filtered high-quality paired reads into contigs. BLAST was used to align contigs to IMGT TRBV, TRBD and TRBJ reference genes, with CDR3 defined following IMGT. Any clonotype with a frequency above 0.1% was counted as a highly expanded clone. Shannon entropy served as the measure of repertoire diversity, while the Gini coefficient captured V-J evenness. A clonotype was considered public if more than one individual shared it. TCRdb itself trimmed the public reads at Q25 with fastp, ran MiXCR and retained productive beta chains. Duplicate CDR3 protein sequences are folded into a single record with the most common DNA and genes. These V and J calls originate from TCRdb's pipeline instead of the authors' own analysis. The sample contains under 350,000 distinct CDR3 sequences, under 25% of them found a single time. Of the sample, 56% falls within the top ten clones.

CDR1 and CDR2, per the germline V gene, are SGHTA and FQGNSA. A distance of 15 bases separates the germline ends of V and J, which lose 1 base and 6 bases respectively. The CDR3 runs 16 amino acids, cysteine and phenylalanine included. Only the CDR3 part of the read is kept: 48 bases, read in frame from the first base. The time point label, read with the paper, signifies: persistent/refractory GD, antithyroid drugs over 5 years with positive TRAb. RNA was extracted from PBMCs in TRIzol for both TCR sequencing and RNA sequencing. Graves' disease was diagnosed according to American Thyroid Association guidelines. Patients for the study were recruited at an endocrinology department in Xi'an, China. Each patient gave 9 to 10 milliliters of peripheral blood, collected in an EDTA anticoagulant tube. Ficoll Paque Plus density gradient separation was used to isolate PBMCs, and no additional T cell sorting was done. An Agilent 2100 Bioanalyzer and agarose gel were used to check RNA quality, while a NanoDrop 2000 measured RNA concentration.

This clonotype was sampled from a female donor with Graves disease. Material: peripheral blood mononuclear cells (PBMCs), obtained when the disease was refractory, from a patient treated with antithyroid drugs. The chain is assembled from TRBV7-2 and TRBJ2-2, with a tentative D gene TRBD2 over 6 matching bases. The CDR3 region: CASSLVGGRRAGELFF. The nucleotides read TGTGCCAGCAGCTTAGTTGGAGGGAGACGAGCCGGGGAGCTGTTTTTT.